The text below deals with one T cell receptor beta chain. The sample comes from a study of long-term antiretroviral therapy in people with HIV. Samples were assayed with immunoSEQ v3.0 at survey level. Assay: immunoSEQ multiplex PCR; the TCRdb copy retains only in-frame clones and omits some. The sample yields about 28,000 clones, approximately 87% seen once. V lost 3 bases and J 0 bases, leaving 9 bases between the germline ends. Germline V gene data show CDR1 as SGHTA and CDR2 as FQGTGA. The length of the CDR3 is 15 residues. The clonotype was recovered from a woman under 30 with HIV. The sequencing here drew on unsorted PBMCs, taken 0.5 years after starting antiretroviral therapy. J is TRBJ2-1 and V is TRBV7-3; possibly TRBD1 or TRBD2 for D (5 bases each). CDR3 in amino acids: CASSLGPSSYNEQFF. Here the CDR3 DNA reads TGTGCCAGCAGCTTGGGACCGAGCTCCTACAATGAGCAGTTCTTC.